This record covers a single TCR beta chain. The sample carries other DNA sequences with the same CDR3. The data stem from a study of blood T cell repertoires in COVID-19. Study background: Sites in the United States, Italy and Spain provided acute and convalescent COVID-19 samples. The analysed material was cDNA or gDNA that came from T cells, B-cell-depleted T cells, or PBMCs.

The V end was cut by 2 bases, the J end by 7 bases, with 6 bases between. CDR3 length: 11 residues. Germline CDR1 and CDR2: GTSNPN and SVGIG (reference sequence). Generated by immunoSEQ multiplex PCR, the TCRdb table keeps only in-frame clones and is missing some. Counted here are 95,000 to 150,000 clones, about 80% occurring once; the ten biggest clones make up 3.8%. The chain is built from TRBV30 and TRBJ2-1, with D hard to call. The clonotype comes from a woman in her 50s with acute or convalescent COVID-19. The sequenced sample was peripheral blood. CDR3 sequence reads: CAWSRVNEQFF. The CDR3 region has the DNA TGTGCCTGGAGTCGGGTTAATGAGCAGTTCTTC.